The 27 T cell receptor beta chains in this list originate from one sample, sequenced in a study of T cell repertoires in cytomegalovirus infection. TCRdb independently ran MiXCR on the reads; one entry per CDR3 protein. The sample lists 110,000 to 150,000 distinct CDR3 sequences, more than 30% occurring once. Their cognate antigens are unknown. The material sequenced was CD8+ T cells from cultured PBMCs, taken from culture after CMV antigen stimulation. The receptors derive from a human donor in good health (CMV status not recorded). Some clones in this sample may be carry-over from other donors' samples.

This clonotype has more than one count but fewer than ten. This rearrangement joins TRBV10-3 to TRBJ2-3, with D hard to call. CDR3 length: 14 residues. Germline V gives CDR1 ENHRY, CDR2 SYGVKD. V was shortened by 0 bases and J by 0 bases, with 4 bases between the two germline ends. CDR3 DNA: TGTGCCATCAGTGAGTCGCAGAGCACAGATACGCAGTATTTT. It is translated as CAISESQSTDTQYF.

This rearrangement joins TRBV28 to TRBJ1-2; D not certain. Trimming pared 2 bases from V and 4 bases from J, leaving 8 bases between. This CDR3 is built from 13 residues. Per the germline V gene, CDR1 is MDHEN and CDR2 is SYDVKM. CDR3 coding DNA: TGTGCCAGCAGTTTAGAGCAGATCTATGGCTACACCTTC. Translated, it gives CASSLEQIYGYTF.

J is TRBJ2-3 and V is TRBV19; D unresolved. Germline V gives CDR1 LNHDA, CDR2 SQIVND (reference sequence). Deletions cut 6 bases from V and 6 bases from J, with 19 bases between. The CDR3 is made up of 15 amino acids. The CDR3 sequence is CASRTGSRDSDTQYF. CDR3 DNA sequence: TGTGCCAGTAGGACCGGGTCCCGAGACTCGGATACGCAGTATTTT.

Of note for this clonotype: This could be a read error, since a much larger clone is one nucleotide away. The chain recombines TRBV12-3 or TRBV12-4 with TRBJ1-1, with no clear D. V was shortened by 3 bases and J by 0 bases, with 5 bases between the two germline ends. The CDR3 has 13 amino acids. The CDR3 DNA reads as TGTGCCAGCAGTTTCGGGATGAACACTGAAGCTTTCTTT. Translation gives CASSFGMNTEAFF.

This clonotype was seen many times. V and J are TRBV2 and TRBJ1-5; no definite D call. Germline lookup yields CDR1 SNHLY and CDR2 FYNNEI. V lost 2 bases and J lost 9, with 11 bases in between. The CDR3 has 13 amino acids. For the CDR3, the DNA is TGTGCCAGCAGTGAATACCGGTTTTGGCCCCAGCATTTT. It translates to CASSEYRFWPQHF.

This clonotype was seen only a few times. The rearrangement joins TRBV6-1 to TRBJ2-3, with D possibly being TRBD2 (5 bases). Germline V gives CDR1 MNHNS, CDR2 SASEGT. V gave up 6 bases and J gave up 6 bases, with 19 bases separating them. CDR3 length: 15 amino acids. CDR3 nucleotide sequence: TGTGCCAGCAGAGGAACGGGAATAGCGAGTGATACGCAGTATTTT. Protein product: CASRGTGIASDTQYF.

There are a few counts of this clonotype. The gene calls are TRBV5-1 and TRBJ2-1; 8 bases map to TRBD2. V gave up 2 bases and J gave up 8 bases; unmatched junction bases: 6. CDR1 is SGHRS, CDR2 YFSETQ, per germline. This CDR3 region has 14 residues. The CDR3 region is CASSLAGDWDEQFF. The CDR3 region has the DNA TGCGCCAGCAGCTTAGCGGGAGATTGGGATGAGCAGTTCTTC.

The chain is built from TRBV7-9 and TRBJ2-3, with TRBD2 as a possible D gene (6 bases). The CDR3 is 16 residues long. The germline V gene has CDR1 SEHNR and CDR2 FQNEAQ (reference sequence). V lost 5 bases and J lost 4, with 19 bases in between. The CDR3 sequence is CASSPIWDSLSDTQYF. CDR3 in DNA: TGTGCCAGCAGCCCCATTTGGGACTCACTGTCAGATACGCAGTATTTT.

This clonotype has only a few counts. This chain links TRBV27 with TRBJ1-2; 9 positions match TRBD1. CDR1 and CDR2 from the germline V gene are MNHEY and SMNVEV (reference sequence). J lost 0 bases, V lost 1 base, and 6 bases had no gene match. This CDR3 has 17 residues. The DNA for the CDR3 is TGTGCCAGCAGTTTATTTGGGGGGGACAGGGCTAACTATGGCTACACCTTC. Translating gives CASSLFGGDRANYGYTF.

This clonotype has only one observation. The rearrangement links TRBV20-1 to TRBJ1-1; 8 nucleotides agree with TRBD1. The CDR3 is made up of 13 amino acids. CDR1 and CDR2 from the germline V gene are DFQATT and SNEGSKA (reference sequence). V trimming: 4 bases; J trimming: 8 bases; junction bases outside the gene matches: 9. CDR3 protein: CSAKPDRAAEAFF. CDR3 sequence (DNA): TGCAGTGCTAAACCGGACAGGGCAGCGGAAGCTTTCTTT.

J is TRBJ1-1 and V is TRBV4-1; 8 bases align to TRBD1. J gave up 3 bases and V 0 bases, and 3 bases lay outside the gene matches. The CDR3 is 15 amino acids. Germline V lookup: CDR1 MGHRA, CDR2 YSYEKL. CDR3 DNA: TGCGCCAGCAGCCAAGATTGGGGACAGGACACTGAAGCTTTCTTT. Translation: CASSQDWGQDTEAFF.

CDR3 sequence (DNA): TGCGCCAGCCATAGCATACCTTGGGCCAATGAGCAGTTCTTC. This encodes CASHSIPWANEQFF. This chain uses TRBV5-1 with TRBJ2-1; D remains ambiguous. CDR1 is SGHRS, CDR2 YFSETQ, per germline. The CDR3 sequence is 14 residues long. V lost 7 bases and J 6 bases, leaving 17 bases between the germline ends.

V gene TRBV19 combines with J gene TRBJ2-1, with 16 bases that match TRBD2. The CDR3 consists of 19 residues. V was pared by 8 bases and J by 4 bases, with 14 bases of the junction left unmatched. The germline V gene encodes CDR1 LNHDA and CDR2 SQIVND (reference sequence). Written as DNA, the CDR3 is TGTGCCAGTTCCCCTGGGACTAGCGGGGGGGCAGGAGAGTACAATGAGCAGTTCTTC. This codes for CASSPGTSGGAGEYNEQFF.

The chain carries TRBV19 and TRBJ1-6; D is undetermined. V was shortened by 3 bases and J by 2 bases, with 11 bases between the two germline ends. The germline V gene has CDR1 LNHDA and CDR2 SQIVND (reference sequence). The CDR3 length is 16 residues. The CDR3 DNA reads TGTGCCAGTAGTATGACCGGGATCACCTATAATTCACCCCTCCACTTT. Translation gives CASSMTGITYNSPLHF.

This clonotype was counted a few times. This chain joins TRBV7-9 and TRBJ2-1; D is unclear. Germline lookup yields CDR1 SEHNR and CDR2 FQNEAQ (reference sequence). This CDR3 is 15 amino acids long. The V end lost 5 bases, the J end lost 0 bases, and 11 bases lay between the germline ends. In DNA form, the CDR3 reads TGTGCCAGCAGCACGACTGTTCTCTCCTACAATGAGCAGTTCTTC. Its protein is CASSTTVLSYNEQFF.

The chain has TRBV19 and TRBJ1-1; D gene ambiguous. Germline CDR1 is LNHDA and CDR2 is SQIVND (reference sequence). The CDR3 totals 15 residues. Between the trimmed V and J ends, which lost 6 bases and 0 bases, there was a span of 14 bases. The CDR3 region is CASSPGNTLNTEAFF. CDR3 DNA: TGTGCCAGTAGCCCTGGAAACACCTTGAACACTGAAGCTTTCTTT.

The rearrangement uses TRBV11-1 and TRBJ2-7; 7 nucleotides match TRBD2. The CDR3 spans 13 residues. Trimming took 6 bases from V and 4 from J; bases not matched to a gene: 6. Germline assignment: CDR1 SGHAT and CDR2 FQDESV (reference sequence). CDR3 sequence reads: CASRSGEAYEQYF. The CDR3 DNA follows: TGTGCCAGCAGAAGCGGGGAAGCTTACGAGCAGTACTTC.

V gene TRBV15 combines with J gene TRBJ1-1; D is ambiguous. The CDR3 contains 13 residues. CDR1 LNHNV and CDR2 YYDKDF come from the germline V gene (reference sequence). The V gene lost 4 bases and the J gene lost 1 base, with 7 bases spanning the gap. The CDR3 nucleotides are TGTGCCACCAGCATGGGTTGGAACACTGAAGCTTTCTTT. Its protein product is CATSMGWNTEAFF.

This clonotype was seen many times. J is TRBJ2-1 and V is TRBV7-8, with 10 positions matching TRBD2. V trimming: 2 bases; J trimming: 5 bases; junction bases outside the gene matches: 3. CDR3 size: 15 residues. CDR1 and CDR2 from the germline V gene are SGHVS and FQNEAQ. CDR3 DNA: TGTGCCAGCAGCTTAATAGCGGGGGGTAACAATGAGCAGTTCTTC. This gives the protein CASSLIAGGNNEQFF.

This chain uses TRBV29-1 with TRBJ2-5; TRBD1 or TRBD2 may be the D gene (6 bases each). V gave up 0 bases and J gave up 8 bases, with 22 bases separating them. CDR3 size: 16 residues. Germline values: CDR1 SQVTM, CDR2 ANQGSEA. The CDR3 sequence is CSVEDLRRGEAVTQYF. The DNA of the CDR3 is TGCAGCGTTGAAGATCTCAGAAGGGGGGAAGCAGTTACCCAGTACTTC.

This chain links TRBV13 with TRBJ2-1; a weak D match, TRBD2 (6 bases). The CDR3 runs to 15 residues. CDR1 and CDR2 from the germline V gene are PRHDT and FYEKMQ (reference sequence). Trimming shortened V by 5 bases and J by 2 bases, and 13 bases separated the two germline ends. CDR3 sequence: CASSPSGGTYNEQFF. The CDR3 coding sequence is TGTGCCAGCAGCCCTTCCGGGGGAACCTACAATGAGCAGTTCTTC.

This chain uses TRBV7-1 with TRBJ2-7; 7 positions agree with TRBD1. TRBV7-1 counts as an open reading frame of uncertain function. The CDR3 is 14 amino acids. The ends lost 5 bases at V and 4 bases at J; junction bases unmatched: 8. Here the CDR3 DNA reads TGTGCCAGCAGCCCGACAGGGAGATGGTACGAGCAGTACTTC. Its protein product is CASSPTGRWYEQYF.

DNA for the CDR3: TGTGCCAGCTCCACCGGGACACGGGGATACGAGCAGTACTTC. Its protein product is CASSTGTRGYEQYF. V usage is TRBV19 and J usage is TRBJ2-7; D perhaps matches TRBD1 (6 bases). The CDR3 consists of 14 residues. The germline gives CDR1 LNHDA, CDR2 SQIVND (reference sequence). The V and J ends lost 9 bases and 4 bases respectively, with 19 bases between them. The complete variable domain, with remaining parts taken from reference TRBV19 and TRBJ2-7, reads DGGITQSPKYLFRKEGQNVTLSCEQNLNHDAMYWYRQDPGQGLRLIYYSQIVNDFQKGDIAEGYSVSREKKESFPLTVTSAQKNPTAFYLCASSTGTRGYEQYFGPGTRLTVT.

The CDR3 coding sequence is TGTGCCAGCAGTGATTTATTCGGCGGGGGGAATGGGGCGAGGAAGACTGAAGCTTTCTTT. Residues: CASSDLFGGGNGARKTEAFF. The J gene is TRBJ1-1, the V gene TRBV2, with a possible D match to TRBD1 (5 bases). Between the trimmed V and J ends, which lost 3 bases and 5 bases, there was a span of 31 bases. Germline V lookup: CDR1 SNHLY, CDR2 FYNNEI. The CDR3 is 20 residues long. Based on the CDR3 plus reference TRBV2 and TRBJ1-1, the full variable domain is EPEVTQTPSHQVTQMGQEVILRCVPISNHLYFYWYRQILGQKVEFLVSFYNNEISEKSEIFDDQFSVERPDGSNFTLKIRSTKLEDSAMYFCASSDLFGGGNGARKTEAFFGQGTRLTVV.

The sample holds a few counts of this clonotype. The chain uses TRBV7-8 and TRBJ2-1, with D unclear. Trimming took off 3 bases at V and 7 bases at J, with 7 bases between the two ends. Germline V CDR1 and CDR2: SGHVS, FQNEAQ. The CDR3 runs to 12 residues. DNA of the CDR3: TGTGCCAGCAGCTTGATCGATAATGAGCAGTTCTTC. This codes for CASSLIDNEQFF.

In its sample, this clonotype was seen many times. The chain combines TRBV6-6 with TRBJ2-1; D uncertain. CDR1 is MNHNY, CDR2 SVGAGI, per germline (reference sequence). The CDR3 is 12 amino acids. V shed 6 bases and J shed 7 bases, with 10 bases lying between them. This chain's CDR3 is CASSQSVNEQFF. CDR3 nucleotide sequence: TGTGCCAGCAGCCAAAGTGTTAATGAGCAGTTCTTC.

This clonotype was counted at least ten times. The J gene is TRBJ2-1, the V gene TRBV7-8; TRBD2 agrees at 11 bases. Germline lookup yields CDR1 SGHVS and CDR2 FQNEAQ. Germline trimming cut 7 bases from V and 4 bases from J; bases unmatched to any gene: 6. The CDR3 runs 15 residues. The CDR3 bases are TGTGCCAGCACCGTAGCGGGGGGGTCATACAATGAGCAGTTCTTC. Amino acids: CASTVAGGSYNEQFF.